The entry that follows covers one T cell receptor beta chain sequence. Its antigen is unidentified. V was clipped by 6 bases and J by 3 bases, with 18 bases between them. Germline CDR1 reads MNHNS; CDR2 reads SASEGT. This CDR3 has 15 amino acids. This specimen belongs to a study of identical twins. TCRdb processed the 5' RACE reads anew with MiXCR; each CDR3 protein has one entry. This table has 650,000 to 750,000 distinct CDR3 sequences, around 20% appearing once. Whole-study results and caveats: Out-of-frame alpha sequences shared by twins showed excess low generation probability.

These data also formed part of another study, on T cells expressing NK-cell markers.

The chain uses TRBV6-1 and TRBJ2-7, with D possibly matching TRBD1 (7 bases). This TCR derives from a woman younger than 35 in good health. Sequenced: PBMCs. The CDR3 region has the DNA TGTGCCAGCAGGCCCCGACTAGGGGGCTTCTACGAGCAGTACTTC. Translated, it gives CASRPRLGGFYEQYF.